This T cell receptor beta chain was identified during a study of blood T cell repertoires in COVID-19. Study at large: Spain, Italy and the United States supplied samples that represented acute and convalescent COVID-19. Sample material is recorded as cDNA or gDNA derived from T cells, B-cell-depleted T cells, or PBMCs.

Libraries were prepared by immunoSEQ multiplex PCR; TCRdb keeps only in-frame clonotypes and omits some of them. Found here are some 170,000 clones, 70% to 90% of them singletons; the top ten hold approximately 0.99%. This CDR3 is built from 15 residues. From germline, CDR1 is SGHAT and CDR2 FQNNGV. V dropped 5 bases and J dropped 4; count of bases not matched to a gene: 7. The chain combines TRBV11-2 with TRBJ2-2, with TRBD2 identical over 7 bases. The sample comprised peripheral blood. This clonotype originated in a man between 40 and 49 years old with acute or convalescent COVID-19. CDR3 region: CASSPLTGGTGELFF. CDR3 in DNA: TGTGCCAGCAGCCCCCTCACGGGGGGCACCGGGGAGCTGTTTTTT. The full variable domain, its missing parts supplied by reference TRBV11-2 and TRBJ2-2, is EAGVAQSPRYKIIEKRQSVAFWCNPISGHATLYWYQQILGQGPKLLIQFQNNGVVDDSQLPKDRFSAERLKGVDSTLKIQPAKLEDSAVYLCASSPLTGGTGELFFGEGSRLTVL.